These 6 T cell receptor beta chains came from one sample sequenced in a study of blood T cell repertoires in COVID-19. Profiled with immunoSEQ multiplex PCR; TCRdb holds only in-frame clones, not every one. The table has 130,000 or so clones, 80% to 90% seen once. Input material: peripheral blood. Receptor source: a man aged 55 to 70 with active or convalescent COVID-19.

The V gene is TRBV9, the J gene TRBJ2-1; 13 nucleotides agree with TRBD2. The V gene end was trimmed by 4 bases and the J gene end by 6 bases; junction bases not matched to a gene: 4. The CDR3 contains 15 residues. Germline-derived CDR1 and CDR2 are SGDLS and YYNGEE. CDR3 DNA sequence: TGTGCCAGCAGCTCGGGACTAGCGGGACCCAATGAGCAGTTCTTC. Encoded protein: CASSSGLAGPNEQFF.

The gene calls are TRBV9 and TRBJ2-5; TRBD2 aligns across 9 bases. V lost 0 bases, J lost 5 bases, and 11 bases stayed unmatched. Germline V gene sequence: CDR1 SGDLS, CDR2 YYNGEE. The CDR3 is made up of 17 amino acids. This CDR3 reads CASSVGGAGGGGETQYF. In DNA form, the CDR3 reads TGTGCCAGCAGCGTAGGAGGAGCGGGAGGAGGTGGGGAGACCCAGTACTTC.

The chain employs TRBV12-3 or TRBV12-4 and TRBJ1-1; possibly TRBD1 for D (5 bases). V was clipped by 2 bases and J by 8 bases, with 9 bases between them. The CDR3 sequence is 12 residues long. CDR3 sequence: CASSLWGGEAFF. The CDR3 DNA follows: TGTGCCAGCAGTTTATGGGGGGGGGAAGCTTTCTTT.

The V call is TRBV12-3 or TRBV12-4, the J call TRBJ1-5, with D possibly TRBD1 on 5 matching bases. Trimming shortened V by 5 bases and J by 4 bases, and 6 bases separated the two germline ends. This CDR3 spans 12 amino acids. CDR3 protein: CASSRGNQPQHF. CDR3 DNA sequence: TGTGCCAGCAGTAGGGGTAATCAGCCCCAGCATTTT.

The chain joins TRBV10-2 to TRBJ2-3, with D possibly TRBD2 on 5 matching bases. V dropped 0 bases and J dropped 6 bases, with 19 bases sitting between them. The CDR3 runs to 17 residues. The V gene's germline CDR1 is WSHSY and CDR2 SAAADI. In DNA form, the CDR3 reads TGCGCCAGCAGTGAGTCGAAACGGCAGCGGTCGGTGGATACGCAGTATTTT. This encodes CASSESKRQRSVDTQYF.

The chain carries TRBV28 and TRBJ1-6, with unresolved D. The CDR3 spans 11 residues. With 6 bases removed from V and 14 bases from J, the gap between germline ends came to 11 bases. Germline values: CDR1 MDHEN, CDR2 SYDVKM. The chain's CDR3 is CASSHGGTLHF. The CDR3 DNA is TGTGCCAGCAGCCATGGAGGAACCCTCCACTTT.